This is a list of T cell receptor beta chains from one sample in a study of Graves' ophthalmopathy and Graves' hyperthyroidism. TCRdb ran MiXCR on the multiplex PCR reads and lists one entry per CDR3 protein. The sample carries some 1.1 million distinct CDR3 sequences, about 36% recorded once. The sample was peripheral blood or thyroid tissue (not recorded which). The receptors were gathered from an adult man with Graves' hyperthyroidism. Each CDR3 is given with its conserved first and last residue. A D gene is named only where the DNA matches it firmly. Only part of the rows carry a size: once, few, many, or a class if the clone is expanded.

J gene	CDR3 length	V gene	D gene	clone size	CDR3 protein	CDR3 DNA
TRBJ2-6	17	TRBV2	TRBD2	.	CASQVLAGGAGANVLTF	TGTGCCAGCCAAGTGTTGGCTGGGGGGGCTGGGGCCAACGTCCTGACTTTC
TRBJ2-2	13	TRBV29-1	TRBD2	.	CSAGAGGSGELFF	TGCAGCGCAGGTGCGGGGGGCTCTGGCGAGCTGTTTTTT
TRBJ1-3	17	TRBV9	.	many	CASSVWPGGNSWNTIYF	TGTGCCAGCAGCGTATGGCCGGGGGGTAATTCTTGGAACACCATATATTTT
TRBJ1-5	16	TRBV10-3	TRBD1	many	CAISDGRGPYGQPQHF	TGTGCCATCAGTGATGGCAGGGGGCCTTATGGACAGCCCCAGCATTTT
TRBJ2-7	11	TRBV25-1	.	.	CASSESQIGYF	TGTGCCAGCAGTGAATCCCAAATCGGGTACTTC
TRBJ2-7	11	TRBV19	TRBD1	many	CASGQGIEQYF	TGTGCCAGTGGACAGGGAATCGAGCAGTACTTC
TRBJ2-7	15	TRBV7-8	TRBD2	.	CASSQSSGNSYEQYF	TGTGCCAGCAGCCAATCTAGCGGAAACTCCTACGAGCAGTACTTC
TRBJ1-6	16	TRBV2	.	.	CASSEAGTGGSSPLHF	TGTGCCAGCAGTGAAGCGGGGACTGGGGGCAGTTCACCCCTCCACTTT
TRBJ1-2	15	TRBV5-1	TRBD1	.	CASSLDGQGGYGYTF	TGCGCCAGCAGCTTGGACGGACAGGGAGGTTACGGCTACACTTTC
TRBJ2-7	12	TRBV25-1	.	.	CASSVVTEEGYF	TGTGCCAGCAGTGTTGTTACCGAGGAGGGGTACTTC
TRBJ1-2	14	TRBV7-2	.	.	CASSWNQGNDGYTF	TGTGCCAGCAGCTGGAATCAGGGGAACGATGGCTACACCTTC
TRBJ1-6	13	TRBV20-1	TRBD1	few	CSASGTGDSPLHF	TGCAGTGCTTCCGGGACAGGGGATTCACCCCTCCACTTT
TRBJ1-4	14	TRBV5-1	.	many	CASSPQGGDEKLFF	TGCGCCAGCAGCCCCCAAGGGGGAGATGAAAAACTGTTTTTT
TRBJ2-5	16	TRBV10-2	TRBD1	.	CASSDDRQGAGETQYF	TGTGCCAGCAGTGACGACCGCCAGGGGGCAGGAGAGACCCAGTACTTC
TRBJ2-7	14	TRBV12-3/TRBV12-4	.	.	CASSFWVSSYEQYF	TGTGCCAGCAGTTTTTGGGTCAGCTCCTACGAGCAGTACTTC
TRBJ1-2	14	TRBV20-1	.	many	CSAVSGRGSYGYTF	TGCAGTGCTGTATCGGGCAGGGGTTCCTATGGCTACACCTTC
TRBJ1-1	16	TRBV7-9	.	few	CASSTGERGANTEAFF	TGTGCCAGCAGCACTGGGGAAAGAGGAGCCAACACTGAAGCTTTCTTT
TRBJ1-6	13	TRBV6-5	.	many	CASSGTLFSPLHF	TGTGCCAGCAGTGGCACCCTCTTCTCACCCCTCCACTTT
TRBJ1-3	13	TRBV2	TRBD1	.	CASSPGTGPTIYF	TGTGCCAGCAGCCCTGGGACAGGACCAACCATATATTTT
TRBJ1-1	12	TRBV29-1	.	.	CSLAKGNTEAFF	TGCAGCTTAGCGAAGGGGAACACTGAAGCTTTCTTT
TRBJ2-2	14	TRBV4-3	.	few	CASSQLRVTGELFF	TGCGCCAGCAGCCAATTGAGGGTCACCGGGGAGCTGTTTTTT
TRBJ1-2	12	TRBV9	.	many	CASSVENYGYTF	TGTGCCAGCAGCGTAGAGAACTATGGCTACACCTTC
TRBJ2-5	12	TRBV20-1	.	many	CSARVSQETQYF	TGCAGTGCTAGAGTGAGCCAAGAGACCCAGTACTTC
TRBJ2-7	13	TRBV2	.	many	CASATLGGYEQYF	TGTGCCAGCGCAACCCTGGGAGGCTACGAGCAGTACTTC
TRBJ1-1	14	TRBV10-1	.	many	CASSNQVGGTEAFF	TGCGCCAGCAGTAACCAGGTTGGAGGCACTGAAGCTTTCTTT
TRBJ1-1	16	TRBV10-2	.	many	CASSVQAGSLTPEAFF	TGCGCCAGCAGTGTGCAAGCAGGGTCTCTAACTCCTGAAGCTTTCTTT
TRBJ2-6	11	TRBV10-3	.	.	CATTSGDTEAF	TGTGCCACGACGTCAGGGGACACTGAAGCTTTC
TRBJ2-2	18	TRBV7-9	TRBD1	.	CASSFPDRGSVGTGELFF	TGTGCCAGCAGCTTCCCCGACAGGGGGTCAGTAGGGACCGGGGAGCTGTTTTTT
TRBJ2-3	12	TRBV7-2	.	.	CASSTRRDTQYF	TGTGCCAGCAGCACCAGGCGGGATACGCAGTATTTT
TRBJ2-7	17	TRBV2	TRBD2	many	CASSSPSGRALALEQYF	TGTGCCAGCAGTTCCCCTAGCGGGAGGGCCCTTGCTCTCGAGCAGTACTTC
TRBJ1-6	13	TRBV15	.	.	CASSGSLNSPLHF	TGTGCCTCCTCCGGGTCCTTGAATTCACCCCTCCACTTT
TRBJ2-7	16	TRBV12-3/TRBV12-4	TRBD1	many	CASRITPGTGGPRLYF	TGTGCCAGCAGGATCACACCCGGGACAGGGGGGCCAAGGCTGTACTTC
TRBJ2-7	14	TRBV7-8	TRBD1	many	CASSFRGGAHEQYF	TGTGCCAGCAGCTTTAGAGGGGGCGCGCACGAGCAGTACTTC